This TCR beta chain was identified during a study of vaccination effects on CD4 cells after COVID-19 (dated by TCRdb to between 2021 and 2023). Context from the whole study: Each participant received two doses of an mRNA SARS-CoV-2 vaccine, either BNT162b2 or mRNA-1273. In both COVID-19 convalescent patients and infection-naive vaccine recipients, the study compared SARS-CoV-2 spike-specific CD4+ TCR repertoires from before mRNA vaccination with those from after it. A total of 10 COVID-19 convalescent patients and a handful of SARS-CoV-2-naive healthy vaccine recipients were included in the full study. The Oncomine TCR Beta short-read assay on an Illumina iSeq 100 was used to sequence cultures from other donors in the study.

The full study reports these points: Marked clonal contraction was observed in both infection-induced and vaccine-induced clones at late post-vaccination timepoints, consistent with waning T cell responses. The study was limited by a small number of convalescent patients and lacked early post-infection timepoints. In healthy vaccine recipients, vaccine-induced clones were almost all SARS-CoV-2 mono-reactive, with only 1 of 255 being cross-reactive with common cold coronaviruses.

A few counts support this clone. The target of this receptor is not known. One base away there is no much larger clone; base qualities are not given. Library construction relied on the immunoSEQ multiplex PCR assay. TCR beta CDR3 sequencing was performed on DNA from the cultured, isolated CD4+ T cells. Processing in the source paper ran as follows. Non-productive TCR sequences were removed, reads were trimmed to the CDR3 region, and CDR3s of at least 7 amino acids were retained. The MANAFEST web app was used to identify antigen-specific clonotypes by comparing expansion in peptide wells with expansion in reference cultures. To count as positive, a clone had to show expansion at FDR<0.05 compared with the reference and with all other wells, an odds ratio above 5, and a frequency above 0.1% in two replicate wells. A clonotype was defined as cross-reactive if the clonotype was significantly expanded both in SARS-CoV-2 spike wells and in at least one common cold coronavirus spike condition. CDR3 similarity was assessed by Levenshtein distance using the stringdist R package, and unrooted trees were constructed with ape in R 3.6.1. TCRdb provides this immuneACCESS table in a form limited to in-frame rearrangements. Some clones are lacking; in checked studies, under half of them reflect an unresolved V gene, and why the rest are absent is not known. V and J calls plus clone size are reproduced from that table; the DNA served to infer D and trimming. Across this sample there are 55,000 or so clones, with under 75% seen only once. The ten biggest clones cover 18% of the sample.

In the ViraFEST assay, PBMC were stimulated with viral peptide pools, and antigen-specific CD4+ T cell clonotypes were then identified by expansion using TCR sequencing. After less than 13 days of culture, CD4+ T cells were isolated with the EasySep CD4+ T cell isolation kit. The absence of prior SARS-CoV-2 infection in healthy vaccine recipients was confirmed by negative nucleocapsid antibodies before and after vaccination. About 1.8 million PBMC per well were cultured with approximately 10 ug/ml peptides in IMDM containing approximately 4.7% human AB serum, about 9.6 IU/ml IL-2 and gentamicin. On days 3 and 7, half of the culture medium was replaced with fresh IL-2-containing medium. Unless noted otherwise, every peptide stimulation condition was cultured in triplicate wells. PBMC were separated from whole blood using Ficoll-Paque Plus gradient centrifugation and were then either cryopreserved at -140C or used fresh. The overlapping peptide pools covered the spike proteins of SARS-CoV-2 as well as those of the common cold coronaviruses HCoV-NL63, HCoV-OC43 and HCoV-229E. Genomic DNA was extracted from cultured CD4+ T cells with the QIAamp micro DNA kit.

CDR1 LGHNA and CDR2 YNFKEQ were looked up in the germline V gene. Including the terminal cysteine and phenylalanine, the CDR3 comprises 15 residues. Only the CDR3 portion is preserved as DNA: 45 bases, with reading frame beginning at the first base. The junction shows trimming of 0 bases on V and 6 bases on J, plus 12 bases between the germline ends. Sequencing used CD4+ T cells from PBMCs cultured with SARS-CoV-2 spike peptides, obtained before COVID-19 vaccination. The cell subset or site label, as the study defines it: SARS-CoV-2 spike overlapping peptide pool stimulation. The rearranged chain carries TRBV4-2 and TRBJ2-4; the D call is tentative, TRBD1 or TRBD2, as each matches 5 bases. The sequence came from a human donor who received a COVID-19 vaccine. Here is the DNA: TGTGCCAGCAGCCAAGATCCCAGGGCGGGAAACATTCAGTACTTC. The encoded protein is CASSQDPRAGNIQYF.